The 20 T cell receptor beta chains below come from one sample, sequenced in a study of T cells after yellow fever vaccination. TCRdb re-called the 5' RACE reads with MiXCR, one entry per CDR3 protein. The sample carries 610,000 or so distinct CDR3 sequences, 9% to 15% recorded once. This sample comprised PBMCs, obtained on the day of the yellow fever booster vaccination. These receptors were taken from a man aged 25 to 40 who received the YFV17D yellow fever vaccine.

This clonotype was detected only a few times. The chain recombines TRBV20-1 with TRBJ2-1; D might be TRBD2 (6 bases). The CDR3 length is 17 residues. Germline-derived CDR1 and CDR2 are DFQATT and SNEGSKA (reference sequence). Trimming cost V 0 bases and J 4 bases, with 19 bases left between them. The CDR3 protein is CSARDPLVLAAYNEQFF. The DNA of the CDR3 is TGCAGTGCTAGAGATCCTTTGGTTTTAGCGGCGTACAATGAGCAGTTCTTC.

This clonotype was detected a few times. J is TRBJ2-1 and V is TRBV11-1; the D gene is possibly TRBD1 (7 bases). Germline-derived CDR1 and CDR2 are SGHAT and FQDESV (reference sequence). V was shortened by 6 bases and J by 0 bases, with 24 bases between the two germline ends. The CDR3 totals 19 residues. DNA of the CDR3: TGTGCCAGCAGTCCCAGGGGGGCATCTAAGCGGAGCTCCTACAATGAGCAGTTCTTC. Amino acids: CASSPRGASKRSSYNEQFF.

The chain has TRBV10-3 and TRBJ2-2; D unresolved. With 8 bases removed from V and 3 bases from J, the gap between germline ends came to 10 bases. This CDR3 contains 13 residues. The germline CDR1 and CDR2 sequences are ENHRY and SYGVKD. The CDR3 protein is CAIRRLDTGELFF. DNA of the CDR3: TGTGCCATCCGTAGGTTGGACACCGGGGAGCTGTTTTTT.

CDR3 sequence reads: CSARDSVLAGETQYF. The CDR3, as DNA: TGCAGTGCTAGAGACTCCGTCCTAGCGGGAGAGACCCAGTACTTC. The chain is built from TRBV20-1 and TRBJ2-5; TRBD2 matches at 8 bases. This CDR3 has 15 amino acids. J lost 4 bases, V lost 0 bases, and 7 bases had no gene match. Germline CDR1 is DFQATT and CDR2 is SNEGSKA (reference sequence).

V usage is TRBV5-6 and J usage is TRBJ1-5, with 7 positions matching TRBD1. The CDR3 runs 14 residues. Germline loops: CDR1 SGHDT, CDR2 YYEEEE. V shed 4 bases and J 7 bases; nucleotides not matched to a gene: 8. Here the CDR3 DNA reads TGTGCCAGCAGCAAGGGCCAGGGGGACCAGCCCCAGCATTTT. Its translation is CASSKGQGDQPQHF. The whole variable domain, filled in from reference TRBV5-6 and TRBJ1-5, reads DAGVTQSPTHLIKTRGQQVTLRCSPKSGHDTVSWYQQALGQGPQFIFQYYEEEERQRGNFPDRFSGHQFPNYSSELNVNALLLGDSALYLCASSKGQGDQPQHFGDGTRLSIL.

This clonotype has just a few counts. The gene calls are TRBV12-3 or TRBV12-4 and TRBJ2-5; no definite D call. V gave up 1 base and J gave up 5 bases, with 14 bases separating them. The CDR3 has 15 residues. The CDR3 coding sequence is TGTGCCAGCAGTTTAGTTTTAGGCACAAGGGAGACCCAGTACTTC. Translation gives CASSLVLGTRETQYF.

This clonotype has ten or more counts. The J gene is TRBJ1-1, the V gene TRBV7-2; D is uncertain. The CDR3 has 15 amino acids. V was shortened by 7 bases and J by 1 base, with 16 bases between the two germline ends. The germline V gene encodes CDR1 SGHTA and CDR2 FQGNSA. The CDR3, as DNA: TGTGCCAGCACCCTAGGTCCCAGGACGAACACTGAAGCTTTCTTT. It specifies CASTLGPRTNTEAFF.

The chain recombines TRBV18 with TRBJ2-7, with 13 bases identical to TRBD2. The CDR3 totals 15 residues. Germline V gene lookup returns CDR1 KGHSH and CDR2 LQKENI. The V and J ends lost 6 bases and 6 bases, in that order; junction bases with no gene match: 8. DNA for the CDR3: TGTGCCAGCTCCCAACTAGCGGGAGGGCCCGGCGAGCAGTACTTC. Protein product: CASSQLAGGPGEQYF.

The chain employs TRBV4-2 and TRBJ1-6; D may be TRBD1 (6 bases). Between the trimmed V and J ends, which lost 2 bases and 10 bases, there was a span of 18 bases. The germline V gene has CDR1 LGHNA and CDR2 YNFKEQ. The CDR3 totals 16 residues. The CDR3 here is CASSQSQGSVRSPLHF. The CDR3 DNA reads TGTGCCAGCAGCCAATCCCAGGGGAGCGTTCGATCACCCCTCCACTTT.

J is TRBJ2-7 and V is TRBV20-1, with a weak D call TRBD1 (6 bases). V gave up 0 bases and J gave up 3 bases, with 12 bases separating them. CDR1 and CDR2 from the germline V gene are DFQATT and SNEGSKA (reference sequence). The CDR3 loop spans 14 amino acids. The CDR3 is CSARDPGHYYEQYF. In DNA, the CDR3 is TGCAGTGCTAGAGACCCGGGACACTACTACGAGCAGTACTTC.

This clonotype was seen at least ten times. V and J are TRBV15 and TRBJ2-7; D not resolved. The CDR3 contains 13 residues. Trimming stripped 0 bases from V and 6 bases from J, with 9 bases between. Germline V lookup: CDR1 LNHNV, CDR2 YYDKDF (reference sequence). The CDR3 is CATSRDVRFEQYF. CDR3 bases: TGTGCCACCAGCAGAGATGTGCGCTTCGAGCAGTACTTC.

The CDR3 loop reads CAWSLGDGGSYEQYF. CDR3 DNA: TGTGCCTGGAGTTTGGGGGACGGGGGATCCTACGAGCAGTACTTC. The rearrangement links TRBV30 to TRBJ2-7, with TRBD2 as a possible D gene (6 bases). CDR3 length: 15 amino acids. Germline lookup yields CDR1 GTSNPN and CDR2 SVGIG (reference sequence). Between the trimmed V and J ends, which lost 2 bases and 1 base, there was a span of 15 bases.

The chain couples TRBV2 to TRBJ1-1; possibly TRBD1 for D (6 bases). This CDR3 is built from 14 residues. Germline CDR1 and CDR2: SNHLY and FYNNEI. V was pared by 3 bases and J by 3 bases, with 11 bases between. The CDR3 loop is CASSENRVDTEAFF. The CDR3 DNA is TGTGCCAGCAGTGAGAACAGGGTCGACACTGAAGCTTTCTTT.

The chain joins TRBV3-1 to TRBJ2-2; 8 nucleotides agree with TRBD2. The CDR3 covers 15 residues. CDR1 LGHDT and CDR2 YNNKEL come from the germline V gene (reference sequence). J gave up 3 bases and V 6 bases, and 6 bases lay outside the gene matches. The CDR3 region has the DNA TGTGCCAGCAGTCCGGCGGGAGGATACACCGGGGAGCTGTTTTTT. It codes for CASSPAGGYTGELFF.

The chain combines TRBV7-2 with TRBJ2-7, with D possibly being TRBD2 (5 bases). The V gene lost 0 bases and the J gene lost 4 bases, with 16 bases spanning the gap. The CDR3 is 16 residues long. Germline-derived CDR1 and CDR2 are SGHTA and FQGNSA. The CDR3 DNA sequence: TGTGCCAGCAGCTTAGCGACTACCAGTCCGGCATACGAGCAGTACTTC. Translation gives CASSLATTSPAYEQYF.

This clonotype was detected only a few times. The rearrangement joins TRBV14 to TRBJ2-1; D is perhaps TRBD2 (5 bases). The CDR3 runs 11 residues. V lost 2 bases, J lost 13 bases, and 9 bases lay in between. CDR1 is SGHDN, CDR2 FVKESK, per germline. The CDR3 DNA reads as TGTGCCAGCAGCCAACGAGGGCCTCAGTTCTTC. Translation gives CASSQRGPQFF.

CDR3 protein: CASSYDGYTQYF. The CDR3 nucleotides are TGTGCCAGCAGTTACGACGGATATACGCAGTATTTT. The chain couples TRBV6-2 or TRBV6-3 to TRBJ2-3; D unclear. The CDR3 is 12 amino acids. CDR1 and CDR2 from the germline V gene are MNHEY and SVGEGT. The ends were cut back, 2 bases at V and 7 bases at J, with 7 bases in the middle.

This clonotype was counted a few times. The V gene is TRBV10-3, the J gene TRBJ2-7; 9 bases are shared with TRBD2. Germline CDR1 is ENHRY and CDR2 is SYGVKD. The CDR3 is 15 residues long. V was pared by 2 bases and J by 0 bases, with 2 bases of the junction left unmatched. The CDR3 is CAISEGLASSYEQYF. The CDR3 DNA reads as TGTGCCATCAGTGAGGGACTAGCGAGCTCCTACGAGCAGTACTTC.

This clonotype was counted only a few times. The gene calls are TRBV4-2 and TRBJ2-5, with a possible D match to TRBD2 (5 bases). Germline CDR1 reads LGHNA; CDR2 reads YNFKEQ. CDR3 length equals 15 residues. V was trimmed by 5 bases and J by 4 bases, leaving 17 bases between them. CDR3: CASSGTYGGRETQYF. CDR3 DNA: TGTGCCAGCAGCGGAACCTACGGTGGGAGAGAGACCCAGTACTTC.

This clonotype was recorded a few times. The chain recombines TRBV30 with TRBJ2-1; D uncertain. The CDR3 contains 12 residues. The germline CDR1 and CDR2 sequences are GTSNPN and SVGIG (reference sequence). V was pared by 5 bases and J by 8 bases, with 13 bases between. The CDR3: CAWAAEWDEQFF. The CDR3 DNA reads TGTGCCTGGGCCGCGGAGTGGGATGAGCAGTTCTTC.